This T cell receptor beta chain was recovered during a study of breast tumors, draining lymph nodes, adjacent tissues. One entry per CDR3 protein, called by TCRdb with MiXCR from the multiplex PCR reads. The table includes about 66,000 distinct CDR3 sequences, around 43% detected once. For this clonotype: Antigen specificity is unknown.

Study-wide results and caveats: Tumors had less TCR diversity than lymph nodes, more than nontumor tissue. Findings are consistent with lymph node origin and intratumoral expansion of most tumor T cells. That most tumor T cells come from lymph nodes remained unproven. Luminal-like breast cancer showed significantly greater tumor-nontumor repertoire similarity than basal-like breast cancer did.

This CDR3 contains 14 residues. V was pared by 5 bases and J by 11 bases, with 13 bases of the junction left unmatched. Per the germline V gene, CDR1 is SGHTA and CDR2 is FQGNSA. The genes are TRBV7-2 and TRBJ2-3, with TRBD2 identical over 7 bases. Sequencing was performed on breast tumor tissue. This clonotype originated in a female donor with breast cancer. Some clones in this sample may be carry-over from other donors' samples. The CDR3 spells CASSRTSEKREQYF. CDR3 bases: TGTGCCAGCAGCCGAACTAGCGAGAAGAGAGAGCAGTATTTT.